This T cell receptor (beta chain) was recorded in a study of cytomegalovirus exposure and HLA in healthy donors. Study-level points and caveats: A later examination showed that TCR association rates differed by HLA locus, with DRB1 most and HLA-C fewest. Compared with the roughly 670-donor mean, an Asian-associated ancestry cluster reportedly had fewer N-insertions, according to a later analysis.

The PCR used 60 Vbeta and 13 Jbeta primers. Assay: immunoSEQ multiplex PCR; the TCRdb copy retains only in-frame clones and omits some. The table records under 120,000 clones, about 80% of them present only once. Among the donors, all were healthy bone marrow donors. Comments on this clone: Its antigen remains unidentified.

CDR3 length: 13 amino acids. CDR1 and CDR2 (germline): SGHRS, YFSETQ. V was trimmed by 4 bases and J by 0 bases, leaving 8 bases between them. The chain has TRBV5-1 and TRBJ2-7, with D tentatively TRBD1 (6 bases). Sequencing was carried out using PBMCs. The sequence came from a man aged 50 to 59 in good health and CMV-seropositive. The CDR3 loop is CASSPDSSYEQYF. The CDR3 DNA sequence: TGCGCCAGCAGCCCGGACAGCTCCTACGAGCAGTACTTC.